The text below deals with one T cell receptor (beta chain). What it recognizes is unknown. The CDR3 covers 12 residues. V shed 3 bases and J shed 4 bases, with 8 bases lying between them. Germline CDR1 is SQVTM and CDR2 is ANQGSEA. TCR cDNA was made by 5'RACE template switching, adding a universal primer site and UMIs. TCRdb called the 5' RACE reads again in MiXCR, with one record for every CDR3 protein. The profile shows 400,000 to 650,000 distinct CDR3 sequences, 21% of them singletons. This entry belongs to a study of T cells after yellow fever vaccination. Study-wide results and caveats: Bulk-population clonotypes that are abundant could appear as contaminants in FACS-sorted repertoires.

The chain combines TRBV29-1 with TRBJ2-3; D gene uncertain. The TCR originated in a young man who received the YFV17D yellow fever vaccine. The source was PBMCs, collected less than 25 days after the first yellow fever vaccination. As DNA, the CDR3 is TGCAGCGTTGATCCGGGCGCAGATACGCAGTATTTT. Translating gives CSVDPGADTQYF.